These 5 T cell receptor beta chains originate from one sample sequenced in a study of hypomethylating agent response in myelodysplastic syndrome. Sequenced by immunoSEQ multiplex PCR; TCRdb stores in-frame clones only, minus some. The sample yields several thousand clones, more than 80% seen once. This material consisted of bone marrow, taken before or after starting hypomethylating agent treatment for myelodysplastic syndrome (not recorded which). These receptors originate from a human donor with myelodysplastic syndrome.

The chain recombines TRBV7-6 with TRBJ2-1, with TRBD2 matching over 7 bases. This CDR3 is 14 amino acids long. V lost 4 bases to trimming and J lost 4 bases; unmatched junction nucleotides: 4. CDR1 is SGHVS, CDR2 FNYEAQ, per germline. The CDR3 coding sequence is TGTGCCAGCAGCTCGGGGGGACCGTACAATGAGCAGTTCTTC. Amino acid sequence: CASSSGGPYNEQFF.

This clone was detected once. The chain links TRBV9 to TRBJ2-7, with 7 bases aligning to TRBD1. The J segment lost 0 bases and the V segment lost 5 bases, leaving 5 bases of the junction unmatched. Per the germline V gene, CDR1 is SGDLS and CDR2 is YYNGEE. The CDR3 runs 14 residues. DNA for the CDR3: TGTGCCAGCAGTAGGGGGCCAAGCTCCTACGAGCAGTACTTC. Amino acid sequence: CASSRGPSSYEQYF.

This clone came up a few times. The rearrangement links TRBV4-1 to TRBJ2-3; D uncertain. The ends were cut back, 1 base at V and 1 base at J, with 3 bases in the middle. In germline, CDR1 is MGHRA, CDR2 YSYEKL. This CDR3 is built from 13 residues. CDR3 in amino acids: CASSQVGTDTQYF. CDR3 in DNA: TGCGCCAGCAGCCAAGTGGGCACAGATACGCAGTATTTT.

The chain carries TRBV28 and TRBJ1-3, with D hard to call. This CDR3 has 14 amino acids. The V end lost 5 bases, the J end lost 3 bases, and 11 bases lay between the germline ends. From germline, CDR1 is MDHEN and CDR2 SYDVKM. CDR3 residues: CASSVTLSGNTIYF. Written as DNA, the CDR3 is TGTGCCAGCAGTGTGACATTGAGTGGAAACACCATATATTTT. Together with reference TRBV28 and TRBJ1-3, the CDR3 gives the full variable domain: DVKVTQSSRYLVKRTGEKVFLECVQDMDHENMFWYRQDPGLGLRLIYFSYDVKMKEKGDIPEGYSVSREKKERFSLILESASTNQTSMYLCASSVTLSGNTIYFGEGSWLTVV.

V usage is TRBV6-5 and J usage is TRBJ1-5, with 7 bases aligning to TRBD1. CDR1 MNHEY and CDR2 SVGAGI come from the germline V gene. The CDR3 extends over 13 amino acids. J lost 5 bases, V lost 7 bases, and 5 bases had no gene match. CDR3 sequence (DNA): TGTGCCAGCAACCAAGACAGGGATCAGCCCCAGCATTTT. This gives the protein CASNQDRDQPQHF.